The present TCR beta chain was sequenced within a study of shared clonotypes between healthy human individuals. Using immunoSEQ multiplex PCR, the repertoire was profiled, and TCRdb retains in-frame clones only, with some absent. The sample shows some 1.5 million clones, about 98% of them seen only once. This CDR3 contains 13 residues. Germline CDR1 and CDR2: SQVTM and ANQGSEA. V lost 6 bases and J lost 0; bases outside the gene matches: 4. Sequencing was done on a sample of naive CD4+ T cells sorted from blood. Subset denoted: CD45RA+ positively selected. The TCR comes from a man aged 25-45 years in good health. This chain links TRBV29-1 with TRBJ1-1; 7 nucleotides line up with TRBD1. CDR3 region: CSVDRVLNTEAFF. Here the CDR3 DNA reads TGCAGCGTCGACAGGGTGTTGAACACTGAAGCTTTCTTT.